Sequencing of this T cell receptor (beta chain) was carried out in a study of blood T cell repertoires in COVID-19. At the level of the study: Samples came from the United States, Italy and Spain, spanning acute and convalescent COVID-19. In each case, the material was cDNA or gDNA derived from T cells, B-cell-depleted T cells, or PBMCs.

Original methodology: Amplification with reference gene primers provided the estimates of nucleated cell counts. The repertoire was sequenced with immunoSEQ multiplex PCR; TCRdb's copy has only in-frame clones and lacks some. That table gives V, J and clone size, and the DNA gave D and trimming. The sample contains 150,000 to 200,000 clones, 60% to 80% of which appear only once. This TCR came from a woman in her seventies with acute or convalescent COVID-19. The sample consisted of peripheral blood.

The CDR3 DNA is TGTGCCACCAGCCACCAGGGGGCGCATGCCTACAATGAGCAGTTCTTC. Protein: CATSHQGAHAYNEQFF. The chain combines TRBV24-1 with TRBJ2-1; 8 bases are shared with TRBD1. The junction had 9 bases not matched to a gene; V was cut back by 7 bases and J by 2 bases. The CDR3 is 16 amino acids. Germline CDR1 and CDR2: KGHDR and SFDVKD.